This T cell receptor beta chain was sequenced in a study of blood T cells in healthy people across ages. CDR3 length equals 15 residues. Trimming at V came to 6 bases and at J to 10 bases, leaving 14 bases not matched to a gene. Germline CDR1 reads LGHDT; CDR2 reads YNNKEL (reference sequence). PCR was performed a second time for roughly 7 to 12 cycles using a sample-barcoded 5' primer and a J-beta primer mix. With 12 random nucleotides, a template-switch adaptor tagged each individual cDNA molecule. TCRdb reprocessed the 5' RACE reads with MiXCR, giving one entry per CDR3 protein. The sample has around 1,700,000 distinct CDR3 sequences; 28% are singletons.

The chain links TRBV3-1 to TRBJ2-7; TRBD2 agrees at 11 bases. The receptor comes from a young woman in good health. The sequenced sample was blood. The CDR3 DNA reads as TGTGCCAGCAGTGAAGAAACTAGCGGGGGACTGAGCCAGTACTTC. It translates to CASSEETSGGLSQYF.